Each of the 24 T cell receptor beta chains below was sequenced from the same sample in a study of blood T cell repertoires in COVID-19. Data came from immunoSEQ multiplex PCR; TCRdb stores just in-frame clones and leaves some out. The sample consists of about 200,000 clones, 85% to 90% of them appearing once. Sequencing input: peripheral blood. The origin of the receptors is a man aged 18 to 35 with active or convalescent COVID-19.

The rearrangement joins TRBV7-6 to TRBJ2-2; 13 nucleotides agree with TRBD2. The CDR3 spans 15 residues. Germline V lookup: CDR1 SGHVS, CDR2 FNYEAQ. V trimming: 7 bases; J trimming: 7 bases; junction bases outside the gene matches: 6. The CDR3 is CASTGLAGEGGELFF. CDR3 coding DNA: TGTGCCAGCACCGGACTAGCGGGAGAGGGCGGGGAGCTGTTTTTT.

CDR3 sequence: CASSPRDRGAHYGYTF. CDR3 DNA: TGTGCCAGTAGTCCCCGGGACAGGGGAGCTCACTATGGCTACACCTTC. The chain carries TRBV19 and TRBJ1-2, with 10 bases fitting TRBD1. The V gene end was trimmed by 5 bases and the J gene end by 3 bases; junction bases not matched to a gene: 9. The CDR3 has 16 amino acids. CDR1 and CDR2 (germline): LNHDA, SQIVND (reference sequence).

This rearrangement joins TRBV18 to TRBJ2-3; a possible D gene is TRBD1 (6 bases). Germline V lookup: CDR1 KGHSH, CDR2 LQKENI. The ends were cut back, 3 bases at V and 1 base at J, with 11 bases in the middle. The CDR3 consists of 15 residues. CDR3 sequence: CASSPVNRGTDTQYF. CDR3 nucleotide sequence: TGTGCCAGCTCACCGGTTAACAGGGGCACAGATACGCAGTATTTT.

This chain joins TRBV5-6 and TRBJ1-1; D call uncertain. Germline V lookup: CDR1 SGHDT, CDR2 YYEEEE. The CDR3 runs to 15 residues. The ends were cut back, 4 bases at V and 5 bases at J, with 18 bases in the middle. The DNA of the CDR3 is TGTGCCAGCAGCCCTTTACCTACGGGGAGGACTGAAGCTTTCTTT. Translated, it gives CASSPLPTGRTEAFF.

The V and J genes are TRBV30 and TRBJ1-2; 9 nucleotides match TRBD1. This CDR3 spans 16 amino acids. Per the germline V gene, CDR1 is GTSNPN and CDR2 is SVGIG (reference sequence). The V and J ends lost 3 bases and 3 bases, in that order; junction bases with no gene match: 11. CDR3 in amino acids: CAWSEDTGGRYYGYTF. CDR3 in DNA: TGTGCCTGGAGCGAGGATACAGGGGGCCGGTACTATGGCTACACCTTC.

CDR3 amino acids: CASSISPGSQETQYF. In DNA form, the CDR3 reads TGTGCCAGTAGTATCTCTCCGGGATCACAAGAGACCCAGTACTTC. The chain has TRBV19 and TRBJ2-5, with D perhaps matching TRBD2 (5 bases). This CDR3 spans 15 amino acids. The germline V gene has CDR1 LNHDA and CDR2 SQIVND (reference sequence). Trimming shortened V by 3 bases and J by 2 bases, and 13 bases separated the two germline ends.

This clone has a handful of counts. This chain connects TRBV29-1 to TRBJ1-2; D uncertain. V was pared by 8 bases and J by 7 bases, with 17 bases between. Germline V gene data show CDR1 as SQVTM and CDR2 as ANQGSEA. This CDR3 is 12 amino acids long. CDR3 sequence reads: CSLRVGDGGYTF. CDR3 coding DNA: TGCAGCTTGCGGGTTGGGGATGGTGGCTACACCTTC.

The chain recombines TRBV5-5 with TRBJ1-5; 8 nucleotides match TRBD1. CDR3 length equals 15 residues. The V gene's germline CDR1 is SGHKS and CDR2 YYEKEE (reference sequence). The junction had 6 bases not matched to a gene; V was cut back by 6 bases and J by 1 base. The CDR3 protein is CASTPQGDSNQPQHF. The CDR3 nucleotides read TGTGCCAGCACCCCACAGGGGGACAGCAATCAGCCCCAGCATTTT.

This sequence joins TRBV24-1 and TRBJ2-5; 8 nucleotides agree with TRBD1. J gave up 4 bases and V 9 bases, and 6 bases lay outside the gene matches. The CDR3 is 13 residues long. Per germline, CDR1 KGHDR and CDR2 SFDVKD. The CDR3 coding sequence is TGTGCCACCGGACAGGGTGGAGGAGAGACCCAGTACTTC. Translation: CATGQGGGETQYF.

The V gene is TRBV4-2, the J gene TRBJ2-7, with TRBD2 matching 13 bases. Losses at the gene ends were 3 bases for V and 2 bases for J; bases not matched to a gene: 4. Per the germline V gene, CDR1 is LGHNA and CDR2 is YNFKEQ. CDR3 length: 16 amino acids. The CDR3 protein is CASSQEGTSGTYEQYF. The DNA of the CDR3 is TGTGCCAGCAGCCAGGAGGGGACTAGCGGGACCTACGAGCAGTACTTC.

The chain joins TRBV6-5 to TRBJ2-7; 11 bases are a match to TRBD2. The V gene's germline CDR1 is MNHEY and CDR2 SVGAGI. The CDR3 length is 13 residues. Trimming removed 11 bases from V and 4 bases from J; junction bases left unmatched: 7. The CDR3 loop is CACHASGGYEQYF. The CDR3 nucleotides are TGTGCCTGCCATGCTAGCGGGGGGTACGAGCAGTACTTC.

The genes are TRBV13 and TRBJ1-1, with a tentative D call TRBD1 (5 bases). V lost 4 bases and J lost 6, with 9 bases in between. Germline V gene sequence: CDR1 PRHDT, CDR2 FYEKMQ (reference sequence). This CDR3 is built from 12 residues. The CDR3 region is CASSSDSPEAFF. CDR3 nucleotides: TGTGCCAGCAGCTCCGACAGTCCTGAAGCTTTCTTT.

The rearrangement links TRBV15 to TRBJ1-6; D unresolved. V was shortened by 5 bases and J by 7 bases, with 9 bases between the two germline ends. Germline CDR1 and CDR2: LNHNV and YYDKDF (reference sequence). This CDR3 spans 13 amino acids. In nucleotides, the CDR3 is TGTGCCACCAGCCCAGGCGGGAATTCACCCCTCCACTTT. Translated, it gives CATSPGGNSPLHF.

The chain links TRBV3-1 (or the pseudogene TRBV3-2) to TRBJ2-5; TRBD2 aligns across 10 bases. V trimming: 4 bases; J trimming: 7 bases; junction bases outside the gene matches: 6. The CDR3 consists of 14 residues. Germline-derived CDR1 and CDR2 are LGHDT and YNNKEL (reference sequence). CDR3 bases: TGTGCCAGCAGCCCCTCCCAGCGGGGGGGGACCCAGTACTTC. Translated: CASSPSQRGGTQYF.

The V call is TRBV18, the J call TRBJ2-2; 12 bases line up with TRBD2. Losses at the gene ends were 2 bases for V and 7 bases for J; bases not matched to a gene: 11. The germline V gene encodes CDR1 KGHSH and CDR2 LQKENI. The CDR3 spans 18 residues. This chain's CDR3 is CASSPRSVGLAGIGELFF. CDR3 in DNA: TGTGCCAGCTCACCAAGGAGTGTCGGACTAGCGGGAATCGGGGAGCTGTTTTTT.

The CDR3 reads CASSRGGNTEAFF. For the CDR3, the DNA is TGTGCCAGCAGCCGCGGAGGGAACACTGAAGCTTTCTTT. The rearrangement uses TRBV7-9 and TRBJ1-1; D gene ambiguous. Per germline, CDR1 SEHNR and CDR2 FQNEAQ (reference sequence). The CDR3 contains 13 residues. Trimming left V 5 bases short and J 1 base short, with 8 bases between.

The chain recombines TRBV5-4 with TRBJ1-1; TRBD1 matches 7 bases. Trimming at V came to 7 bases and at J to 1 base, leaving 10 bases not matched to a gene. This CDR3 contains 15 residues. Germline V gene data show CDR1 as SGHNT and CDR2 as YYREEE (reference sequence). The CDR3 DNA reads TGTGCCAGCGCCCTTCTGGACAGGAAGAACACTGAAGCTTTCTTT. It specifies CASALLDRKNTEAFF.

This clone appeared a single time. The chain carries TRBV5-1 and TRBJ2-7, with D maybe TRBD2 (6 bases). Germline CDR1 is SGHRS and CDR2 is YFSETQ. V lost 4 bases to trimming and J lost 0 bases, with 17 bases between them. This CDR3 region has 16 residues. For the CDR3, the DNA is TGCGCCAGCAGCCCACGAGCGGGTCCAGACTCCTACGAGCAGTACTTC. Its translation: CASSPRAGPDSYEQYF.

The chain employs TRBV5-5 and TRBJ2-1; the match to TRBD2 covers 9 bases. J gave up 7 bases and V 2 bases, and 7 bases lay outside the gene matches. The length of the CDR3 is 15 residues. Germline V gives CDR1 SGHKS, CDR2 YYEKEE (reference sequence). The CDR3 is CASSFGGGAQNEQFF. In DNA form, the CDR3 reads TGTGCCAGCAGCTTTGGCGGGGGGGCCCAGAATGAGCAGTTCTTC. Filled out from reference TRBV5-5 and TRBJ2-1, the complete variable domain reads DAGVTQSPTHLIKTRGQQVTLRCSPISGHKSVSWYQQVLGQGPQFIFQYYEKEERGRGNFPDRFSARQFPNYSSELNVNALLLGDSALYLCASSFGGGAQNEQFFGPGTRLTVL.

The chain carries TRBV24-1 and TRBJ1-5, with 9 bases that match TRBD1. Germline V lookup: CDR1 KGHDR, CDR2 SFDVKD. J gave up 6 bases and V 2 bases, and 1 base lay outside the gene matches. The CDR3 length is 14 residues. Here the CDR3 reads CATSDYRGRQPQHF. CDR3 in DNA: TGTGCCACCAGTGATTACAGGGGGCGTCAGCCCCAGCATTTT.

The gene calls are TRBV2 and TRBJ2-1; no clear D gene. The CDR3 extends over 15 amino acids. V gave up 5 bases and J gave up 1 base, with 12 bases separating them. Looked up from germline, CDR1 is SNHLY and CDR2 is FYNNEI. The CDR3: CASSLFSSSYNEQFF. DNA for the CDR3: TGTGCCAGCAGTCTTTTTAGCAGTTCCTACAATGAGCAGTTCTTC.

This chain connects TRBV19 to TRBJ2-3, with D possibly being TRBD2 (5 bases). This CDR3 is 13 amino acids long. V shed 7 bases and J shed 2 bases, with 10 bases lying between them. From germline, CDR1 is LNHDA and CDR2 SQIVND (reference sequence). CDR3 in DNA: TGTGCCAGTACAAGCGGAAACACAGATACGCAGTATTTT. Its translation: CASTSGNTDTQYF.

V and J are TRBV10-3 and TRBJ1-5, with 7 positions matching TRBD1. This CDR3 is built from 13 residues. Germline CDR1 ENHRY, CDR2 SYGVKD. Germline trimming cut 8 bases from V and 7 bases from J; bases unmatched to any gene: 8. CDR3 sequence reads: CAIGTGDRQPQHF. Written as DNA, the CDR3 is TGTGCCATCGGTACAGGGGACCGGCAGCCCCAGCATTTT.

The CDR3: CATSSKAGGGHQETQYF. The DNA of the CDR3 is TGTGCCACCAGCAGTAAAGCGGGGGGGGGACACCAAGAGACCCAGTACTTC. The chain couples TRBV15 to TRBJ2-5, with 10 bases identical to TRBD2. Germline lookup yields CDR1 LNHNV and CDR2 YYDKDF (reference sequence). The CDR3 is made up of 17 amino acids. V dropped 3 bases and J dropped 0; count of bases not matched to a gene: 7.